This entry lists 27 T cell receptor beta chains sequenced from one sample in a study of glioma-infiltrating T cells after dendritic cell vaccination. The protocol was immunoSEQ multiplex PCR, while the TCRdb copy is restricted to in-frame clones and leaves out a portion. The sample consists of fewer than 110,000 clones, roughly 76% of them appearing once. Material: blood, obtained before dendritic cell vaccination. The receptors here all came from a human donor with glioblastoma.

In its sample, this clone was seen once. The rearrangement joins TRBV30 to TRBJ2-7; 7 bases map to TRBD1. The CDR3 covers 15 residues. The ends lost 0 bases at V and 3 bases at J; junction bases unmatched: 8. CDR1 and CDR2 (germline): GTSNPN, SVGIG (reference sequence). CDR3: CAWSVSPAGGYEQYF. The CDR3 DNA reads as TGTGCCTGGAGTGTAAGCCCCGCAGGGGGCTACGAGCAGTACTTC.

The gene calls are TRBV5-1 and TRBJ2-3, with D maybe TRBD2 (6 bases). Germline V gives CDR1 SGHRS, CDR2 YFSETQ. This CDR3 spans 14 amino acids. Trimming cost V 0 bases and J 4 bases, with 9 bases left between them. The CDR3 sequence: CASSLVEGADTQYF. The CDR3, as DNA: TGCGCCAGCAGCTTGGTGGAGGGAGCAGATACGCAGTATTTT. Based on the CDR3 plus reference TRBV5-1 and TRBJ2-3, the full variable domain is KAGVTQTPRYLIKTRGQQVTLSCSPISGHRSVSWYQQTPGQGLQFLFEYFSETQRNKGNFPGRFSGRQFSNSRSEMNVSTLELGDSALYLCASSLVEGADTQYFGPGTRLTVL.

The chain joins TRBV18 to TRBJ1-4; 7 positions agree with TRBD1. The CDR3 totals 16 residues. V shed 4 bases, J shed 8 bases, and the junction held 13 bases outside the gene matches. Germline CDR1 and CDR2: KGHSH and LQKENI. CDR3 bases: TGTGCCAGCTCACTACGACCGACAGGGTCAGAGGAAAAACTGTTTTTT. Translating it yields CASSLRPTGSEEKLFF.

The chain uses TRBV5-1 and TRBJ2-2, with 8 bases matching TRBD1. V lost 5 bases to trimming and J lost 6 bases; unmatched junction nucleotides: 3. Per germline, CDR1 SGHRS and CDR2 YFSETQ. The CDR3 is 13 amino acids. DNA for the CDR3: TGCGCCAGCAGTAGGGGACAGGCCGGGGAGCTGTTTTTT. Its protein product is CASSRGQAGELFF.

The chain uses TRBV19 and TRBJ2-7; 9 nucleotides align to TRBD2. Losses at the gene ends were 6 bases for V and 3 bases for J; bases not matched to a gene: 6. Germline V gene data show CDR1 as LNHDA and CDR2 as SQIVND (reference sequence). The CDR3 has 14 amino acids. CDR3 region: CASSKSGRSYEQYF. The CDR3 DNA sequence: TGTGCCAGTAGCAAAAGCGGGAGGAGCTACGAGCAGTACTTC.

The chain employs TRBV13 and TRBJ2-6, with D possibly matching TRBD1 (6 bases). The CDR3 totals 17 residues. Trimming shortened V by 2 bases and J by 0 bases, and 11 bases separated the two germline ends. CDR1 and CDR2 (germline): PRHDT, FYEKMQ (reference sequence). The CDR3 bases are TGTGCCAGCAGCTTACGACAGGCAAGCTCTGGGGCCAACGTCCTGACTTTC. Protein: CASSLRQASSGANVLTF.

V gene TRBV5-8 combines with J gene TRBJ1-1; TRBD1 agrees at 7 bases. This CDR3 has 17 amino acids. Trimming took 1 base from V and 0 from J; bases not matched to a gene: 9. CDR1 and CDR2 (germline): SGHTS, YDEGEE. The chain's CDR3 is CASSLRDSSALNTEAFF. CDR3 DNA: TGTGCCAGCAGCTTGCGGGACAGCTCAGCACTGAACACTGAAGCTTTCTTT.

The chain joins TRBV9 to TRBJ2-3; TRBD2 aligns across 11 bases. Trimming took 4 bases from V and 6 from J; bases not matched to a gene: 10. Per the germline V gene, CDR1 is SGDLS and CDR2 is YYNGEE. CDR3 length equals 16 residues. The CDR3 sequence is CASSPSSGGAWDTQYF. The DNA of the CDR3 is TGTGCCAGCAGCCCCAGTAGCGGGGGGGCGTGGGATACGCAGTATTTT.

This chain uses TRBV18 with TRBJ1-5; 7 bases are a match to TRBD1. Unmatched junction bases numbered 2, after V lost 3 bases and J lost 6 bases. The CDR3 contains 13 residues. CDR1 is KGHSH and CDR2 is LQKENI in the germline V gene. CDR3 sequence reads: CASSPDRAQPQHF. DNA for the CDR3: TGTGCCAGCTCACCTGACAGGGCTCAGCCCCAGCATTTT.

Points on this clone: A junction boundary mismatches the germline segment, possibly from a read error. This sample also contains other DNA sequences that code for the same CDR3. The chain is built from TRBV7-6 and TRBJ1-5; D unresolved. This CDR3 spans 16 amino acids. Per germline, CDR1 SGHVS and CDR2 FNYEAQ. The chain's CDR3 is CASSLWSSYPPQPQHF. The DNA for the CDR3 is TGTGCTAGCAGCTTATGGAGCAGCTACCCCCCTCAGCCCCAGCATTTT.

This chain links TRBV7-2 with TRBJ1-5; 7 bases agree with TRBD1. There are 16 residues in the CDR3. The V segment lost 4 bases and the J segment 2 bases; nucleotides outside the gene matches: 8. CDR1 is SGHTA and CDR2 is FQGNSA in the germline V gene. The CDR3 reads CASSSYDRAGNQPQHF. In nucleotides, the CDR3 is TGTGCCAGCAGCTCCTACGACAGGGCTGGCAATCAGCCCCAGCATTTT.

V is TRBV2 and J is TRBJ2-7; a possible D gene is TRBD2 (6 bases). This CDR3 contains 14 residues. Germline V gene sequence: CDR1 SNHLY, CDR2 FYNNEI. V was trimmed by 4 bases and J by 2 bases, leaving 12 bases between them. The CDR3 loop is CASSVTRAAYEQYF. CDR3 DNA sequence: TGTGCCAGCAGTGTGACTAGAGCCGCCTACGAGCAGTACTTC.

Worth noting for this clone: The germline gene is not matched at one end of the junction; a read error may be the cause. The chain employs TRBV4-1 and TRBJ1-1; no firm D call. The V gene's germline CDR1 is MGHRA and CDR2 YSYEKL. The CDR3 consists of 14 residues. CDR3 region: CASSQSSSGTEAFF. For the CDR3, the DNA is TGTGCCAGCAGCCAATCCTCGTCGGGCACTGAAGCTTTCTTT.

This clone was detected only once. This sequence joins TRBV5-4 and TRBJ2-5, with 7 positions matching TRBD2. This CDR3 comprises 13 residues. The V gene's germline CDR1 is SGHNT and CDR2 YYREEE (reference sequence). Unmatched junction bases numbered 1, after V lost 1 base and J lost 4 bases. The CDR3 reads CASSLSGGETQYF. Written as DNA, the CDR3 is TGTGCCAGCAGCTTGTCGGGGGGAGAGACCCAGTACTTC.

V usage is TRBV2 and J usage is TRBJ2-7; the D gene is possibly TRBD1 (5 bases). Trimming shortened V by 4 bases and J by 3 bases, and 13 bases separated the two germline ends. The length of the CDR3 is 14 residues. CDR1 SNHLY and CDR2 FYNNEI come from the germline V gene. As DNA, the CDR3 is TGTGCCAGCAGTGTAGGGGTCCTTCACTACGAGCAGTACTTC. Residues: CASSVGVLHYEQYF.

This clone was seen just once. The V gene is TRBV10-1, the J gene TRBJ2-2, with a tentative D call TRBD2 (6 bases). The CDR3 contains 15 residues. Trimming cost V 4 bases and J 0 bases, with 9 bases left between them. Per the germline V gene, CDR1 is WNHNN and CDR2 is SYGVQD (reference sequence). Here the CDR3 DNA reads TGCGCCAGCAGTGCCTCTAGCGCGAACACCGGGGAGCTGTTTTTT. It codes for CASSASSANTGELFF.

This clone has just a few counts. The rearrangement uses TRBV7-2 and TRBJ1-1; D is uncertain. This CDR3 is 17 amino acids long. Germline V gene sequence: CDR1 SGHTA, CDR2 FQGNSA. Trimming cost V 1 base and J 1 base, with 16 bases left between them. The chain's CDR3 is CASSLGLFRQTNTEAFF. The CDR3 nucleotides are TGTGCCAGCAGCTTAGGGCTGTTTCGACAAACGAACACTGAAGCTTTCTTT.

This chain links TRBV4-3 with TRBJ2-1, with a possible D match to TRBD2 (6 bases). This CDR3 has 15 amino acids. CDR1 and CDR2 from the germline V gene are LGHNA and YSLEER. V gave up 4 bases and J gave up 2 bases, with 12 bases separating them. The CDR3 coding sequence is TGCGCCAGCAGCCGGGGGGTAACCCCCTACAATGAGCAGTTCTTC. Amino acids: CASSRGVTPYNEQFF.

This rearrangement joins TRBV1 to TRBJ2-3; the table's D call, TRBD2, has no DNA check behind it. TRBV1 is shown as a pseudogene. This CDR3 has 18 residues. The DNA for the CDR3 is TGCACCAGCAGCCCGGGACTAGCGGGGGGGCACGGCACAGATACGCAGTATTTT. Its translation: CTSSPGLAGGHGTDTQYF.

For this clone: Other DNA sequences within the sample encode an identical CDR3. This rearrangement joins TRBV7-2 to TRBJ2-1; D possibly corresponds to TRBD2 (6 bases). This CDR3 has 13 residues. CDR1 and CDR2 (germline): SGHTA, FQGNSA. The germline V and J ends were trimmed by 2 bases and 7 bases, with 9 bases remaining between them. The CDR3 here is CASSLSGGNEQFF. DNA for the CDR3: TGTGCCAGCAGCTTATCTGGGGGGAATGAGCAGTTCTTC.

This clone was found a few times. V is TRBV5-4 and J is TRBJ1-2; D remains unclear. The germline CDR1 and CDR2 sequences are SGHNT and YYREEE (reference sequence). This CDR3 has 11 amino acids. Trimming shortened V by 3 bases and J by 5 bases, and 5 bases separated the two germline ends. The CDR3 is CASSYLYGYTF. The CDR3 nucleotides read TGTGCCAGCAGCTACCTATATGGCTACACCTTC.

This clone was picked up one time. CDR3 loop: CASSPRGAGANVLTF. In DNA, the CDR3 is TGTGCCAGCTCACCCCGCGGGGCTGGGGCCAACGTCCTGACTTTC. The J gene is TRBJ2-6, the V gene TRBV18; a weak D match, TRBD2 (6 bases). Germline V gene lookup returns CDR1 KGHSH and CDR2 LQKENI. Trimming removed 3 bases at V and 2 bases at J, with 8 bases between. The CDR3 spans 15 residues.

This clone appeared a few times. The chain employs TRBV6-1 and TRBJ2-7, with D possibly TRBD2 on 6 matching bases. The CDR3 is made up of 15 amino acids. Germline CDR1 reads MNHNS; CDR2 reads SASEGT. Trimming took off 0 bases at V and 0 bases at J, with 9 bases between the two ends. CDR3 DNA: TGTGCCAGCAGTGAAGCGCTAGCGAGCTCCTACGAGCAGTACTTC. Its protein product is CASSEALASSYEQYF.

V gene TRBV6-5 combines with J gene TRBJ2-7; D may be TRBD2 (5 bases). Germline V gene sequence: CDR1 MNHEY, CDR2 SVGAGI. The CDR3 is 12 amino acids. Trimming shortened V by 5 bases and J by 6 bases, and 11 bases separated the two germline ends. This CDR3 reads CASSVSRGEQYF. The DNA of the CDR3 is TGTGCCAGCAGTGTAAGTCGGGGCGAGCAGTACTTC.

The chain links TRBV30 to TRBJ2-3; D might be TRBD2 (6 bases). V lost 0 bases, J lost 0 bases, and 25 bases lay in between. This CDR3 contains 20 residues. The germline V gene encodes CDR1 GTSNPN and CDR2 SVGIG (reference sequence). The CDR3 DNA is TGTGCCTGGAGTGTAGGGCTAGCGCCGCTATATCGTGCTAGCACAGATACGCAGTATTTT. It translates to CAWSVGLAPLYRASTDTQYF.

As to this clone: At one end, the junction sequence differs from germline, possibly due to a read error. The V and J genes are TRBV7-7 and TRBJ1-4; D is perhaps TRBD1 (5 bases). Germline-derived CDR1 and CDR2 are SSHAT and FNYEAQ (reference sequence). The CDR3 is 15 residues long. Here the CDR3 reads CASSPGATTNEKLFF. DNA of the CDR3: TGTGCTAGCAGCCCTGGGGCCACAACTAATGAAAAACTGTTTTTT.

The chain couples TRBV5-1 to TRBJ2-3; the D is unclear. The CDR3 consists of 15 residues. Germline V lookup: CDR1 SGHRS, CDR2 YFSETQ. V lost 0 bases and J lost 0, with 8 bases in between. Here the CDR3 reads CASSLEWSSTDTQYF. The DNA of the CDR3 is TGCGCCAGCAGCTTGGAATGGAGTAGCACAGATACGCAGTATTTT.